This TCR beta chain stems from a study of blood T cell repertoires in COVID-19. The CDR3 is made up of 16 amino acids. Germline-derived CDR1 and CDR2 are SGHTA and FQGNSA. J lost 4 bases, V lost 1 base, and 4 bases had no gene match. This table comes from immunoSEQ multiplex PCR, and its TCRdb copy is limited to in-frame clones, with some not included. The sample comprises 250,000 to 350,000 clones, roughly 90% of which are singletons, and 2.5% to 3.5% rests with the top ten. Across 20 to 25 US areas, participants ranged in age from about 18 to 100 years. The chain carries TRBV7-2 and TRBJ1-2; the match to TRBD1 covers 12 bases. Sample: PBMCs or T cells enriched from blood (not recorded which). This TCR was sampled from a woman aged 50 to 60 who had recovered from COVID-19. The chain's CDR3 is CASSLDGTGGAYGYTF. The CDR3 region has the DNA TGTGCCAGCAGCTTAGATGGGACAGGGGGCGCCTATGGCTACACCTTC.